The source of this T cell receptor (beta chain) is a study of shared clonotypes between healthy human individuals. V lost 3 bases, J lost 8 bases, and 13 bases lay in between. This CDR3 has 14 residues. CDR1 is KGHSH and CDR2 is LQKENI in the germline V gene. The method was immunoSEQ multiplex PCR; TCRdb's version includes in-frame clones alone and lacks a portion of them. This sample yields hundreds of thousands of clones, of which just over 75% are seen a single time; about 12% belongs to the top ten. Specimen: PBMCs. The rearrangement joins TRBV18 to TRBJ1-4, with a weak D call TRBD1 (6 bases). The sequence was obtained from a woman in her thirties or forties in good health. Some clones in this sample may be carry-over from other donors' samples. The CDR3 DNA follows: TGTGCCAGCTCACCGACTAGGGGGGGAGAAAAACTGTTTTTT. This translates into CASSPTRGGEKLFF.